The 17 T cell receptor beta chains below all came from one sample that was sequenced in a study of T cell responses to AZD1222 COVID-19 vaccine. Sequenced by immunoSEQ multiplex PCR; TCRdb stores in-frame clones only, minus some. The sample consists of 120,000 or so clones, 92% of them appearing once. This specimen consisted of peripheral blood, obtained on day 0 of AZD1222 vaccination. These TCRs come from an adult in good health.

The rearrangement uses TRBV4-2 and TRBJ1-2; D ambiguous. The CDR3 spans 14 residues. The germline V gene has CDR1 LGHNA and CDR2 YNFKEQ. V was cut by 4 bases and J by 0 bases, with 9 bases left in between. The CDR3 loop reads CASSPRGTNYGYTF. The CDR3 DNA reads TGTGCCAGCAGCCCGCGTGGAACTAACTATGGCTACACCTTC.

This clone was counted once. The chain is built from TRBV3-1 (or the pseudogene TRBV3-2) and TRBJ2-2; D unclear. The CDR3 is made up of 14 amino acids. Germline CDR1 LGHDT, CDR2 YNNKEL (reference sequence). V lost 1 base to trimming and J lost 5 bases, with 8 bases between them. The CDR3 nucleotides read TGTGCCAGCAGCCAAGTGACCGGGACCGGGGAGCTGTTTTTT. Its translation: CASSQVTGTGELFF.

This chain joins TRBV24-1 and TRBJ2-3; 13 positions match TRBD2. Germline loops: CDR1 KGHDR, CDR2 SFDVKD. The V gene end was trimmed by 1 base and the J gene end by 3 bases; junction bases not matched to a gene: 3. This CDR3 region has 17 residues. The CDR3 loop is CATSDFWTSGSTDTQYF. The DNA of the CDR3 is TGTGCCACCAGTGATTTCTGGACTAGCGGGAGTACAGATACGCAGTATTTT.

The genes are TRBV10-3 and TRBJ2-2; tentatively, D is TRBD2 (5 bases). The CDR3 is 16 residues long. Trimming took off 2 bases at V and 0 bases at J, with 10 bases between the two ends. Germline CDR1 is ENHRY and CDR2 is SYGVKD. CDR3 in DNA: TGTGCCATCAGTGAGGTCGGGGTAGCGAACACCGGGGAGCTGTTTTTT. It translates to CAISEVGVANTGELFF.

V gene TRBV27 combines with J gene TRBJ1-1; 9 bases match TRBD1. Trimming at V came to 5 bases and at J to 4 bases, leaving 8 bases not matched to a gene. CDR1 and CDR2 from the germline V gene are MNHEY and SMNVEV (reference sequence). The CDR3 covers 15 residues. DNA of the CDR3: TGTGCCAGCAGTCCCCGGGACAGGGCTTTCACTGAAGCTTTCTTT. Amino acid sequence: CASSPRDRAFTEAFF.

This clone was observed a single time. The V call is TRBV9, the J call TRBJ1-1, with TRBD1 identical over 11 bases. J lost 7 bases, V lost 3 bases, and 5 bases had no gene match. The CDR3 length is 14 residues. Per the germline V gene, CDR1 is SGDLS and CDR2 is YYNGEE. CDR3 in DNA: TGTGCCAGCAGCGGGACAGGGGGCTGGGGTGAAGCTTTCTTT. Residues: CASSGTGGWGEAFF.

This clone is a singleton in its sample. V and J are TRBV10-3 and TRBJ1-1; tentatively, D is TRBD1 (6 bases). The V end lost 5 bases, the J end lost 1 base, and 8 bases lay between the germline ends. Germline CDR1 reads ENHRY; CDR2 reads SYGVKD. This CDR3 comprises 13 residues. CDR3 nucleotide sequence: TGTGCCATCAGTACGACAGGGAACACTGAAGCTTTCTTT. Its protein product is CAISTTGNTEAFF.

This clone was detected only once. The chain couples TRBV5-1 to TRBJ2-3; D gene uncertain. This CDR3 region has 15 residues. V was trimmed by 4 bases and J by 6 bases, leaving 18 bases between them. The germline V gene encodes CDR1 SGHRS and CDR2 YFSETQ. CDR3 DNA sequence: TGCGCCAGCAGCGCGCCGGGTTCCACTCAGGATACGCAGTATTTT. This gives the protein CASSAPGSTQDTQYF.

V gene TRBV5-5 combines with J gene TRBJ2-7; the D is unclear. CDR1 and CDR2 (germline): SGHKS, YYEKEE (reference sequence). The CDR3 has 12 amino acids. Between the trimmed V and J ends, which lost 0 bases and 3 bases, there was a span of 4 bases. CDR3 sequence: CASSLGGYEQYF. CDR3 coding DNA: TGTGCCAGCAGCTTGGGGGGCTACGAGCAGTACTTC.

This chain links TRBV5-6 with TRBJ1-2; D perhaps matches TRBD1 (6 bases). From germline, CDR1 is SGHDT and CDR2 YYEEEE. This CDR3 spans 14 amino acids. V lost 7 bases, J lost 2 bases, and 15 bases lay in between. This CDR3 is CASFSRGKNYGYTF. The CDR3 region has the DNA TGTGCCAGCTTCAGTAGGGGGAAGAACTATGGCTACACCTTC.

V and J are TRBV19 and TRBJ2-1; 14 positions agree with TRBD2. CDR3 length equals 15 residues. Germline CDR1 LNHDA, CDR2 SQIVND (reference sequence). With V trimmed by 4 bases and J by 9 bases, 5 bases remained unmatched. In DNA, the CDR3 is TGTGCCAGTAGTACCGGGACTAGCGGGAGAAGTGAGCAGTTCTTC. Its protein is CASSTGTSGRSEQFF.

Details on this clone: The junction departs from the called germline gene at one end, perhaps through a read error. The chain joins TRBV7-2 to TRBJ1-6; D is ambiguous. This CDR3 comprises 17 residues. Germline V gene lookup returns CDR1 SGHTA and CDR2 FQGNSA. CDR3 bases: TGTGTCAGCAGCCACCCGGGTGGGGAGGTGATTAATTCACCCCTCCACTTT. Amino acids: CVSSHPGGEVINSPLHF.

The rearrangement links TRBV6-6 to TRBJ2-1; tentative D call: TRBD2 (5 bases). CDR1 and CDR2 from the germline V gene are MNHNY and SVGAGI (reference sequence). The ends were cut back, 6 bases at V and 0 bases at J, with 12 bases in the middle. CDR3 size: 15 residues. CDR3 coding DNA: TGTGCCAGCAGCCCCCTAGGGAGCTCCTACAATGAGCAGTTCTTC. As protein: CASSPLGSSYNEQFF.

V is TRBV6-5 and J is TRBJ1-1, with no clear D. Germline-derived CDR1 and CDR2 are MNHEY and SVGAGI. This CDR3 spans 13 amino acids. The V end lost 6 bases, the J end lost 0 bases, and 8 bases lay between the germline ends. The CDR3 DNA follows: TGTGCCAGCAGATACAGCATGAACACTGAAGCTTTCTTT. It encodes CASRYSMNTEAFF.

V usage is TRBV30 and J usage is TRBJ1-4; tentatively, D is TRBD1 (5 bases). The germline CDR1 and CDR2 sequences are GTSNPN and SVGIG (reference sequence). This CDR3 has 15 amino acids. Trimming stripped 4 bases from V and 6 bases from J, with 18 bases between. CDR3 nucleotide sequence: TGTGCCTGGACAGGACTGGGGCGCAGGGATGAAAAACTGTTTTTT. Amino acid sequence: CAWTGLGRRDEKLFF. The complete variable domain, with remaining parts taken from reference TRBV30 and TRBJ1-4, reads SQTIHQWPATLVQPVGSPLSLECTVEGTSNPNLYWYRQAAGRGLQLLFYSVGIGQISSEVPQNLSASRPQDRQFILSSKKLLLSDSGFYLCAWTGLGRRDEKLFFGSGTQLSVL.

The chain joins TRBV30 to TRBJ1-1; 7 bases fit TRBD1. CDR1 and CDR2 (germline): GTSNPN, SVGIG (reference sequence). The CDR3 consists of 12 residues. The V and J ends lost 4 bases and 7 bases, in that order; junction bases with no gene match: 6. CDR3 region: CAWNPGTVEAFF. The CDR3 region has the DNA TGTGCCTGGAACCCCGGGACAGTTGAAGCTTTCTTT.

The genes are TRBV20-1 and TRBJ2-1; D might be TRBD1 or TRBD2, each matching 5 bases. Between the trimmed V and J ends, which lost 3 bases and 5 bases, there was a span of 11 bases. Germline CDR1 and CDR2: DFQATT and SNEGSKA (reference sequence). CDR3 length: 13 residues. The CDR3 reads CSASTPGHNEQFF. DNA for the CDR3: TGCAGTGCTAGTACCCCGGGACACAATGAGCAGTTCTTC.